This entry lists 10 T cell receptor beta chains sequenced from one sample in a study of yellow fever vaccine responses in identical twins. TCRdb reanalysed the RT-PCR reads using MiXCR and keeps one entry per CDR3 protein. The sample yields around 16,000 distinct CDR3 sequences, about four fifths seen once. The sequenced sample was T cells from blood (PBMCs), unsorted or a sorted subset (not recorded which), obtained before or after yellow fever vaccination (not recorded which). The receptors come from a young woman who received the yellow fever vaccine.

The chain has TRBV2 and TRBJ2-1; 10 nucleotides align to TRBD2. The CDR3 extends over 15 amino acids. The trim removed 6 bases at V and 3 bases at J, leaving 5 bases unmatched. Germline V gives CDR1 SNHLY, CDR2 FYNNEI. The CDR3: CASRFTSGDYNEQFF. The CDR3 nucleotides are TGTGCCAGCAGGTTTACTAGCGGGGACTACAATGAGCAGTTCTTC.

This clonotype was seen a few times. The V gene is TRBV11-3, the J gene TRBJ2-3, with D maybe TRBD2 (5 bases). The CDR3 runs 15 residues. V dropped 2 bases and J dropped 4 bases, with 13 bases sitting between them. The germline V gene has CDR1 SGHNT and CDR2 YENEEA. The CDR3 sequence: CASSLFGEGPDTQYF. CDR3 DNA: TGTGCCAGCAGCTTATTCGGTGAGGGTCCAGATACGCAGTATTTT. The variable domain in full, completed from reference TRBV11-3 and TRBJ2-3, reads EAGVVQSPRYKIIEKKQPVAFWCNPISGHNTLYWYLQNLGQGPELLIRYENEEAVDDSQLPKDRFSAERLKGVDSTLKIQPAELGDSAVYLCASSLFGEGPDTQYFGPGTRLTVL.

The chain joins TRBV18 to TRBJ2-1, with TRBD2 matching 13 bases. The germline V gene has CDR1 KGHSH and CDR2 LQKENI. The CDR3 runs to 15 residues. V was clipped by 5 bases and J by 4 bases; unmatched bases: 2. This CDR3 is CASSALAGGYNEQFF. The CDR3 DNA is TGTGCCAGCTCAGCACTAGCGGGAGGGTACAATGAGCAGTTCTTC.

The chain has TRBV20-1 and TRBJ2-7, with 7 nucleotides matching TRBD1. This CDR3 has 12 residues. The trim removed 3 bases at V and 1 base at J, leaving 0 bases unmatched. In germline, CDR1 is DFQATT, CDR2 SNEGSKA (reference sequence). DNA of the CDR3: TGCAGTGCTAGGACAGGGTCCTACGAGCAGTACTTC. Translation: CSARTGSYEQYF.

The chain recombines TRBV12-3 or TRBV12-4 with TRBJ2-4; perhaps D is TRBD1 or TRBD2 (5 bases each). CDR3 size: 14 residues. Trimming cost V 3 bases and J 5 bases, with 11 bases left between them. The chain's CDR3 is CASSLGETENIQYF. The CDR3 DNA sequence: TGTGCCAGCAGTTTGGGGGAGACGGAAAACATTCAGTACTTC.

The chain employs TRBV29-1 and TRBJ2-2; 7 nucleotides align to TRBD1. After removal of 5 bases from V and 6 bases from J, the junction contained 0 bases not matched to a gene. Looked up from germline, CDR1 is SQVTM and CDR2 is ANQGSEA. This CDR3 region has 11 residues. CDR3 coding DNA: TGCAGCGTTCAGGGGGCCGGGGAGCTGTTTTTT. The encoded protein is CSVQGAGELFF.

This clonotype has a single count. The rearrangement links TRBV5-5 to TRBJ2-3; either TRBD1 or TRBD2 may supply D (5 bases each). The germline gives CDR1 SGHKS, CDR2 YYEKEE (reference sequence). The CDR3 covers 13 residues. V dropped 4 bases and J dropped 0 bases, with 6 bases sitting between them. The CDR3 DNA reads TGTGCCAGCAGCCGGGACAGCACAGATACGCAGTATTTT. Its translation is CASSRDSTDTQYF.

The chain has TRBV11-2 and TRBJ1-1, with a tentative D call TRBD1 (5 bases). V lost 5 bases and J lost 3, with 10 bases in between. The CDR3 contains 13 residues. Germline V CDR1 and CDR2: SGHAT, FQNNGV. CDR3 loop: CASSRRGDTEAFF. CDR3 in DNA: TGTGCCAGCAGCCGTCGGGGGGACACTGAAGCTTTCTTT.

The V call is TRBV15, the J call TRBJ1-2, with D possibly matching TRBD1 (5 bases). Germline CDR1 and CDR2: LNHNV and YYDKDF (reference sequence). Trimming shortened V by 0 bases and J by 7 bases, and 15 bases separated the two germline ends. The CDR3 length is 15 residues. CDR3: CATSRDGTATSGYTF. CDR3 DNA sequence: TGTGCCACCAGCAGAGACGGGACGGCTACTAGTGGCTACACCTTC.

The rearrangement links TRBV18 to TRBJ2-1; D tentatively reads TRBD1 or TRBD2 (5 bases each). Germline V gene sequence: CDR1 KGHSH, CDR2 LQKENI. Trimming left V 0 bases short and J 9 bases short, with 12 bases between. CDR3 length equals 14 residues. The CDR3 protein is CASSPPSRAGEQFF. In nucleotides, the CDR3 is TGTGCCAGCTCACCACCTTCCAGGGCGGGTGAGCAGTTCTTC.